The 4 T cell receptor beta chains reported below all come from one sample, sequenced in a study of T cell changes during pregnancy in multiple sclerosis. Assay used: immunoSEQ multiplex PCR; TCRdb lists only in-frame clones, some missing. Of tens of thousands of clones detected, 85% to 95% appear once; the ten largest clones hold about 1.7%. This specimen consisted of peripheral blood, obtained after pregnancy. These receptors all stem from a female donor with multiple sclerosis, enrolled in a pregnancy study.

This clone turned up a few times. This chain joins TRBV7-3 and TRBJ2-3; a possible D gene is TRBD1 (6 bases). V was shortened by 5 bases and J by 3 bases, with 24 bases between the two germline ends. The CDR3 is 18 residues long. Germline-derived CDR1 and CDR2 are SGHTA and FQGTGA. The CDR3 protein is CASSIAYYRALETDTQYF. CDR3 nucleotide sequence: TGTGCCAGCAGCATCGCCTATTACAGGGCCTTGGAAACAGATACGCAGTATTTT.

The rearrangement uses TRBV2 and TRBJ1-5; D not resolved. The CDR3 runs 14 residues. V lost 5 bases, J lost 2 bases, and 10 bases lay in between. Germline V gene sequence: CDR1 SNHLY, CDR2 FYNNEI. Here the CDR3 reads CASSLSSGNQPQHF. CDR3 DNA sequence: TGTGCCAGCAGTCTAAGTAGTGGCAATCAGCCCCAGCATTTT.

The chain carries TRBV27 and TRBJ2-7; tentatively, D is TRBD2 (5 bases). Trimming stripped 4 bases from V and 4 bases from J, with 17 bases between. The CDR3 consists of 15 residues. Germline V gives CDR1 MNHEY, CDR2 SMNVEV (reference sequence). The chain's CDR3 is CASSSQARRGYEQYF. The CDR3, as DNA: TGTGCCAGCAGTTCGCAGGCTAGAAGAGGGTACGAGCAGTACTTC.

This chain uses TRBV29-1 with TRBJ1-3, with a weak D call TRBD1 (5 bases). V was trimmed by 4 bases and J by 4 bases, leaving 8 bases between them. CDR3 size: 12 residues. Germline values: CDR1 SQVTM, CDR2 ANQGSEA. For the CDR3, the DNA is TGCAGCGTTGTTTACAGGGGAAACACCATATATTTT. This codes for CSVVYRGNTIYF. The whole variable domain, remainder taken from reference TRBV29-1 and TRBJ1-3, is SAVISQKPSRDICQRGTSLTIQCQVDSQVTMMFWYRQQPGQSLTLIATANQGSEATYESGFVIDKFPISRPNLTFSTLTVSNMSPEDSSIYLCSVVYRGNTIYFGEGSWLTVV.